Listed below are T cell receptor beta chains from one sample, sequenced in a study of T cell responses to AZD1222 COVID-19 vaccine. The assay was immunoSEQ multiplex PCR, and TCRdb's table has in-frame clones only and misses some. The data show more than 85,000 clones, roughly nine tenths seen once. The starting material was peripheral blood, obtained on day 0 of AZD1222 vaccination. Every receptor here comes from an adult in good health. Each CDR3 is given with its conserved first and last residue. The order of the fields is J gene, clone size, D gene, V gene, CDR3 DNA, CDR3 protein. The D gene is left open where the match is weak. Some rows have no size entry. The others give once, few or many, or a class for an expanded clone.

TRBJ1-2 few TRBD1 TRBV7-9 TGTGCCAGCAGCCCAGGACAGGGCTGGGGCTACACCTTC CASSPGQGWGYTF
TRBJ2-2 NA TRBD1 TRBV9 TGTGCCAGCAGCGTGCAGGGGACAGTGGACACCGGGGAGCTGTTTTTT CASSVQGTVDTGELFF
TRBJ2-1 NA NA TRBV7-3 TGTGCCAGCAGCTTAAGCCAGGGAGAGCAGTTCTTC CASSLSQGEQFF
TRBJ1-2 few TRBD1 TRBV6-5 TGTGCCAGCAGCCAACGACAGGGACGGGGTGGCTACACCTTC CASSQRQGRGGYTF
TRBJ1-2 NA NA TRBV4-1 TGCGCCAGCAGCCAAGGCGGTGCATCCTCTAACTATGGCTACACCTTC CASSQGGASSNYGYTF
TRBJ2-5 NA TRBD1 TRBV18 TGTGCCAGCTCACGGACAGGGGGCGATGAGACCCAGTACTTC CASSRTGGDETQYF
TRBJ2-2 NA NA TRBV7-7 TGTGCTAGCAGCGACCTAGGGGAAATCGGGGAGCTGTTTTTT CASSDLGEIGELFF
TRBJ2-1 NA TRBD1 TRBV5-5 TGTGCCAGCAGCTTGTCCGGGACAGGCTACAATGAGCAGTTCTTC CASSLSGTGYNEQFF
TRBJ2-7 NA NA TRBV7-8 TGTGCCAGCAGCCCCCGCCGGTACGAGCAGTACTTC CASSPRRYEQYF
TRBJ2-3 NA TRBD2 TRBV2 TGTGCCAGCAGGGCGGCTAGCGGGGATACGCAGTATTTT CASRAASGDTQYF
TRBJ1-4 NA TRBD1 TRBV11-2 TGTGCCAGCAGCTTACTCGGGACAGGGAGGCGCTTCGGCGAAAAACTGTTTTTT CASSLLGTGRRFGEKLFF
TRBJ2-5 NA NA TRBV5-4 TGTGCCAGCAGCTCCCAGGGACAAGAGACCCAGTACTTC CASSSQGQETQYF
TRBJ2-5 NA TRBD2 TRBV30 TGTGCCTGGAGTCAGGGACTAGCGGGGGGATCCCAAGAGACCCAGTACTTC CAWSQGLAGGSQETQYF
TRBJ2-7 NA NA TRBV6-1 TGTGCCAGCAATTTCGGGACGGGCCCCTACGAGCAGTACTTC CASNFGTGPYEQYF
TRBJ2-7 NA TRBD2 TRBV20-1 TGCAGTGCTAGTTTCCTAGCGGGAGCGGGCGAGCAGTACTTC CSASFLAGAGEQYF
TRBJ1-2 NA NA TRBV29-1 TGCAGCGCCGTCTGGGGGGGGCCTACTAACTATGGCTACACCTTC CSAVWGGPTNYGYTF
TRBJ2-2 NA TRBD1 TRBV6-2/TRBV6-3 TGTGCCAGCAGTTTACTAGCCCCCGGGACAGGGGTGAGCACCGGGGAGCTGTTTTTT CASSLLAPGTGVSTGELFF
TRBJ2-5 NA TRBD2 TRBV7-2 TGTGCCAGCAGCTTCCAGCGGGGAGGCGGGGAGACCCAGTACTTC CASSFQRGGGETQYF
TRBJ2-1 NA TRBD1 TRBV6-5 TGTGCCAGCAGTTACTTACAGGGGGCCCAGTTCTTC CASSYLQGAQFF
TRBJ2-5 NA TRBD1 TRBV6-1 TGTGCCAGCAGTGAACAGGGGGCGCGAGAGACCCAGTACTTC CASSEQGARETQYF
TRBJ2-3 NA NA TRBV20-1 TGCAGTGCTGCCGGCACAGATACGCAGTATTTT CSAAGTDTQYF
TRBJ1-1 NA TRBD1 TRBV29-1 TGCAGCGTGGCGGGGGACAGGAACACTGAAGCTTTCTTT CSVAGDRNTEAFF